Listed here is a single T cell receptor beta chain. Germline CDR1 ENHRY, CDR2 SYGVKD. Trimming took 1 base from V and 4 from J; bases not matched to a gene: 5. The CDR3 has 16 amino acids. The sample originates from a study of blood T cell repertoires in COVID-19. The method was immunoSEQ multiplex PCR; TCRdb's version includes in-frame clones alone and lacks a portion of them. The data hold some 180,000 clones, with about 83% observed a single time. This chain connects TRBV10-3 to TRBJ2-1, with 9 bases lining up with TRBD2. The sequence was obtained from an elderly woman with acute or convalescent COVID-19. Source material: peripheral blood. The chain's CDR3 is CAISEFGGGDYNEQFF. The CDR3, as DNA: TGTGCCATCAGTGAGTTCGGCGGGGGGGATTACAATGAGCAGTTCTTC.